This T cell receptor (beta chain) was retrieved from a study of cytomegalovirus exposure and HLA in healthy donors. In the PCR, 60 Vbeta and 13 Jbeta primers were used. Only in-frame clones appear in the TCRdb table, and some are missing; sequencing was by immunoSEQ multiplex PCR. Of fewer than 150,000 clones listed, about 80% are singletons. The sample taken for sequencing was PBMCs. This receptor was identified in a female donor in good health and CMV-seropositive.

The CDR3 DNA reads TGTGCCAGCAGGAGGGGGCAAGATACGCAGTATTTT. It encodes CASRRGQDTQYF. The chain joins TRBV28 to TRBJ2-3; 7 nucleotides match TRBD1. This CDR3 has 12 amino acids. With 6 bases clipped from V and 5 bases from J, the junction kept 2 bases outside the gene matches. Germline V CDR1 and CDR2: MDHEN, SYDVKM.